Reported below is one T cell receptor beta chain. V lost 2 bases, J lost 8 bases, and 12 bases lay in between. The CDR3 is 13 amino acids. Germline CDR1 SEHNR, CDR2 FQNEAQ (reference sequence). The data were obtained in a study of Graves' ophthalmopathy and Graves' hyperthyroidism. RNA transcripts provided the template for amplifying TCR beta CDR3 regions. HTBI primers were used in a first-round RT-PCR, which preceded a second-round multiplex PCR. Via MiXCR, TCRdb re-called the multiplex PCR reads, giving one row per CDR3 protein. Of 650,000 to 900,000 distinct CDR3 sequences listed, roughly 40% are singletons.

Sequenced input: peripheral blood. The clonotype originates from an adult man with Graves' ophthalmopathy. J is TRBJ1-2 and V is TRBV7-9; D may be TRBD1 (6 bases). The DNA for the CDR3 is TGTGCCAGCAGCTTACAGGGACAATGGGGCTACACCTTC. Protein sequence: CASSLQGQWGYTF.